These 29 T cell receptor beta chains originate from one sample sequenced in a study of identical twins. TCRdb used MiXCR to reprocess the 5' RACE reads, holding one entry per CDR3 protein. Among hundreds of thousands of distinct CDR3 sequences listed, around 20% were seen once. The same data also went into a second study, on T cells expressing NK-cell markers.

Sequenced sample: PBMCs. Receptor source: a woman aged 18-30 years in good health.

V is TRBV20-1 and J is TRBJ2-1; 9 bases are a match to TRBD2. From germline, CDR1 is DFQATT and CDR2 SNEGSKA (reference sequence). V lost 0 bases to trimming and J lost 7 bases; unmatched junction nucleotides: 7. The CDR3 is made up of 15 amino acids. CDR3 protein: CSAREAGGPRNEQFF. Here the CDR3 DNA reads TGCAGTGCTAGAGAGGCGGGAGGGCCTCGAAATGAGCAGTTCTTC.

This clonotype has just a few counts. This chain joins TRBV5-1 and TRBJ1-2; D unresolved. There are 13 residues in the CDR3. V shed 0 bases and J shed 7 bases, with 10 bases lying between them. Germline V gives CDR1 SGHRS, CDR2 YFSETQ. CDR3 in amino acids: CASSLAVMGGYTF. As DNA, the CDR3 is TGCGCCAGCAGCTTGGCCGTAATGGGTGGCTACACCTTC.

The chain employs TRBV12-3 or TRBV12-4 and TRBJ2-3; 7 bases agree with TRBD2. Trimming took 7 bases from V and 0 from J; bases not matched to a gene: 13. The CDR3 spans 17 residues. In nucleotides, the CDR3 is TGTGCCAGCAAAGCCGTGTGGCTAGCGGCTAGCACAGATACGCAGTATTTT. Encoded protein: CASKAVWLAASTDTQYF.

The chain has TRBV20-1 and TRBJ2-1; no clear D. CDR1 is DFQATT, CDR2 SNEGSKA, per germline (reference sequence). Trimming removed 6 bases at V and 10 bases at J, with 13 bases between. The CDR3 is 11 residues long. CDR3 sequence: CSAQISEEQFF. The CDR3 DNA sequence: TGCAGTGCCCAGATATCAGAAGAGCAGTTCTTC.

The chain joins TRBV10-3 to TRBJ1-5; D remains ambiguous. Germline assignment: CDR1 ENHRY and CDR2 SYGVKD. The V gene lost 4 bases and the J gene lost 2 bases, with 15 bases spanning the gap. The CDR3 covers 16 residues. The CDR3 is CAISVRNISGNQPQHF. The CDR3 DNA follows: TGTGCCATCAGTGTTAGGAACATTTCGGGCAATCAGCCCCAGCATTTT.

This rearrangement joins TRBV2 to TRBJ1-6; D possibly corresponds to TRBD1 (5 bases). The ends were cut back, 6 bases at V and 11 bases at J, with 14 bases in the middle. Germline loops: CDR1 SNHLY, CDR2 FYNNEI. The CDR3 sequence is 13 residues long. CDR3 DNA: TGTGCCAGCAGCCGGGACGGGGTTGCACCCCTCCACTTT. This gives the protein CASSRDGVAPLHF.

The sample holds many counts of this clonotype. The rearrangement uses TRBV20-1 and TRBJ1-3; no reliable D call. The CDR3 contains 13 residues. Looked up from germline, CDR1 is DFQATT and CDR2 is SNEGSKA (reference sequence). V shed 6 bases and J shed 4 bases, with 13 bases lying between them. DNA of the CDR3: TGCAGTGCGTCTCGGACGGACGGAAACACCATATATTTT. Protein sequence: CSASRTDGNTIYF.

This chain uses TRBV9 with TRBJ1-2; D call uncertain. The CDR3 has 12 residues. The V gene's germline CDR1 is SGDLS and CDR2 YYNGEE. V was trimmed by 0 bases and J by 7 bases, leaving 7 bases between them. For the CDR3, the DNA is TGTGCCAGCAGCGTAGATGGGTTTGGCTACACCTTC. It translates to CASSVDGFGYTF.

The chain uses TRBV12-3 or TRBV12-4 and TRBJ2-3, with D possibly called TRBD1 or TRBD2 (5 bases each). CDR3 length equals 16 residues. The V end lost 6 bases, the J end lost 6 bases, and 22 bases lay between the germline ends. CDR3 sequence reads: CASRASWDPPRDTQYF. CDR3 coding DNA: TGTGCCAGCAGGGCGAGCTGGGACCCCCCCAGGGATACGCAGTATTTT.

This clonotype was seen ten or more times. This sequence joins TRBV7-2 and TRBJ2-1, with 11 bases that match TRBD2. Germline V gene data show CDR1 as SGHTA and CDR2 as FQGNSA. This CDR3 contains 15 residues. Unmatched junction bases numbered 0, after V lost 3 bases and J lost 2 bases. CDR3 amino acids: CASSFSGRAYNEQFF. The DNA for the CDR3 is TGTGCCAGCAGCTTTAGCGGGAGGGCCTACAATGAGCAGTTCTTC.

This clonotype has a count of ten or more. The chain couples TRBV20-1 to TRBJ2-2; 9 nucleotides line up with TRBD1. The CDR3 is 13 residues long. Germline CDR1 is DFQATT and CDR2 is SNEGSKA (reference sequence). Unmatched junction bases numbered 7, after V lost 7 bases and J lost 7 bases. The chain's CDR3 is CSVHRGQGGELFF. The DNA of the CDR3 is TGCAGTGTCCACAGGGGACAGGGCGGGGAGCTGTTTTTT.

CDR3 bases: TGCAGTGCTAGAGTATCCTCCTCTGGGGGGCAGTTCTTC. Translating gives CSARVSSSGGQFF. The chain links TRBV20-1 to TRBJ2-1; D is possibly TRBD1 or TRBD2 (5 bases each). Germline V CDR1 and CDR2: DFQATT, SNEGSKA (reference sequence). The V and J ends lost 1 base and 12 bases respectively, with 16 bases between them. This CDR3 has 13 amino acids.

This chain links TRBV29-1 with TRBJ1-5, with TRBD1 matching 9 bases. Per the germline V gene, CDR1 is SQVTM and CDR2 is ANQGSEA. The CDR3 contains 12 residues. V lost 7 bases to trimming and J lost 6 bases; unmatched junction nucleotides: 4. The CDR3 here is CSAGTGTQPQHF. Here the CDR3 DNA reads TGCAGCGCCGGGACAGGGACTCAGCCCCAGCATTTT.

Only a few counts were recorded for this clonotype. The rearrangement links TRBV27 to TRBJ2-7, with D uncertain. The length of the CDR3 is 14 residues. Germline CDR1 and CDR2: MNHEY and SMNVEV (reference sequence). V dropped 5 bases and J dropped 1 base, with 12 bases sitting between them. CDR3 nucleotide sequence: TGTGCCAGCAGTCCACGGGCAGATTCCTACGAGCAGTACTTC. It translates to CASSPRADSYEQYF.

The rearrangement links TRBV11-1 to TRBJ2-3, with a weak D call TRBD1 (7 bases). V was trimmed by 5 bases and J by 0 bases, leaving 21 bases between them. CDR3 size: 18 residues. From germline, CDR1 is SGHAT and CDR2 FQDESV (reference sequence). The CDR3 bases are TGTGCCAGCAGCCCGAGGCGGGACAGACGACCTAGCACAGATACGCAGTATTTT. It yields the protein CASSPRRDRRPSTDTQYF.

The sample holds a few counts of this clonotype. This chain connects TRBV12-3 or TRBV12-4 to TRBJ1-1; D gene unclear. This CDR3 spans 13 amino acids. Trimming removed 1 base at V and 6 bases at J, with 9 bases between. CDR3 sequence: CASSLEVGSEAFF. In DNA form, the CDR3 reads TGTGCCAGCAGTTTAGAGGTGGGATCTGAAGCTTTCTTT.

This clonotype was seen only once. V is TRBV7-8 and J is TRBJ2-7; D may be TRBD1 or TRBD2 (7 bases each). The CDR3 spans 14 residues. Germline CDR1 reads SGHVS; CDR2 reads FQNEAQ. V lost 1 base and J lost 5, with 12 bases in between. The CDR3: CASSLVQGRDEQYF. The CDR3 DNA follows: TGTGCCAGCAGCTTAGTACAGGGGAGGGACGAGCAGTACTTC.

V gene TRBV20-1 combines with J gene TRBJ1-6; tentative D call: TRBD1 (5 bases). CDR3 length: 13 amino acids. Germline loops: CDR1 DFQATT, CDR2 SNEGSKA (reference sequence). The V end was cut by 3 bases, the J end by 10 bases, with 13 bases between. This CDR3 is CSASPGEYSPLHF. CDR3 DNA sequence: TGCAGTGCTAGTCCGGGGGAATACTCACCCCTCCACTTT.

V gene TRBV6-1 combines with J gene TRBJ2-1; 9 positions match TRBD2. After removal of 7 bases from V and 6 bases from J, the junction contained 4 bases not matched to a gene. The CDR3 contains 13 residues. Germline values: CDR1 MNHNS, CDR2 SASEGT. DNA of the CDR3: TGTGCCAGCACCCCGGGACTAGCCAATGAGCAGTTCTTC. It yields the protein CASTPGLANEQFF.

This chain links TRBV12-3 or TRBV12-4 with TRBJ2-5, with 7 bases lining up with TRBD2. V was pared by 8 bases and J by 2 bases, with 5 bases of the junction left unmatched. The CDR3 has 13 residues. CDR3 loop: CASSGTTQETQYF. DNA of the CDR3: TGTGCCAGCTCCGGGACTACTCAAGAGACCCAGTACTTC.

In this sample, this clonotype turned up a few times. The J gene is TRBJ2-7, the V gene TRBV13; no clear D gene. The CDR3 has 14 amino acids. Germline V CDR1 and CDR2: PRHDT, FYEKMQ (reference sequence). Trimming left V 0 bases short and J 3 bases short, with 9 bases between. This CDR3 reads CASSLGDGYYEQYF. The CDR3 coding sequence is TGTGCCAGCAGCTTAGGGGACGGATACTACGAGCAGTACTTC.

This clonotype has just one count. The genes are TRBV5-5 and TRBJ2-7; tentatively, D is TRBD2 (6 bases). The germline V gene has CDR1 SGHKS and CDR2 YYEKEE (reference sequence). The CDR3 sequence is 16 residues long. V lost 1 base and J lost 4, with 18 bases in between. CDR3: CASSLLATSVSYEQYF. In nucleotides, the CDR3 is TGTGCCAGCAGCTTGCTAGCGACTAGTGTTTCGTACGAGCAGTACTTC.

This sequence joins TRBV6-5 and TRBJ1-4, with TRBD1 identical over 9 bases. CDR1 and CDR2 (germline): MNHEY, SVGAGI. This CDR3 is 19 amino acids long. With V trimmed by 1 base and J by 0 bases, 9 bases remained unmatched. CDR3 nucleotides: TGTGCCAGCAGTTACTACCCGACAGGGGGGACCTCAACTAATGAAAAACTGTTTTTT. Amino acids: CASSYYPTGGTSTNEKLFF.

This clonotype was seen a handful of times. The V gene is TRBV20-1, the J gene TRBJ2-7, with D perhaps matching TRBD2 (6 bases). Germline CDR1 is DFQATT and CDR2 is SNEGSKA (reference sequence). The CDR3 length is 15 residues. The V gene lost 6 bases and the J gene lost 5 bases, with 23 bases spanning the gap. The CDR3 DNA follows: TGCAGTGCGATATTCGGTGGGGGGAGAGGTGACGAGCAGTACTTC. This sequence encodes CSAIFGGGRGDEQYF.

This rearrangement joins TRBV6-1 to TRBJ2-7, with D possibly matching TRBD1 (6 bases). The CDR3 runs to 15 residues. V gave up 1 base and J gave up 2 bases, with 12 bases separating them. Germline V gene sequence: CDR1 MNHNS, CDR2 SASEGT. CDR3 region: CASSEGATGAYEQYF. The CDR3 region has the DNA TGTGCCAGCAGTGAAGGAGCGACAGGAGCCTACGAGCAGTACTTC.

This chain uses TRBV13 with TRBJ2-7; tentatively, D is TRBD1 (6 bases). Germline assignment: CDR1 PRHDT and CDR2 FYEKMQ (reference sequence). Trimming pared 5 bases from V and 7 bases from J, leaving 12 bases between. This CDR3 is 12 amino acids long. The CDR3: CASSGRGREQYF. CDR3 DNA sequence: TGTGCCAGCAGCGGCAGGGGTAGGGAGCAGTACTTC.

The J gene is TRBJ2-1, the V gene TRBV5-6; 7 bases fit TRBD2. Germline trimming cut 1 base from V and 8 bases from J; bases unmatched to any gene: 9. Per the germline V gene, CDR1 is SGHDT and CDR2 is YYEEEE. The CDR3 is made up of 15 amino acids. The CDR3 coding sequence is TGTGCCAGCAGCTTGTGGGGGGGAGCCAAATATGAGCAGTTCTTC. Residues: CASSLWGGAKYEQFF.

The rearrangement joins TRBV12-3 or TRBV12-4 to TRBJ1-6; 8 nucleotides agree with TRBD1. V gave up 7 bases and J gave up 9 bases; unmatched junction bases: 8. The CDR3 has 14 residues. The CDR3 DNA reads TGTGCCAGCACCGCGGACAGGGTCGGTTCACCCCTCCACTTT. As protein: CASTADRVGSPLHF.

The table lists this clonotype with a few counts. The chain couples TRBV12-3 or TRBV12-4 to TRBJ1-6; D uncertain. Between the trimmed V and J ends, which lost 11 bases and 0 bases, there was a span of 14 bases. The CDR3 consists of 15 residues. The CDR3 here is CAVPDLSSYNSPLHF. The CDR3 nucleotides are TGTGCCGTCCCGGACTTAAGCTCCTATAATTCACCCCTCCACTTT.